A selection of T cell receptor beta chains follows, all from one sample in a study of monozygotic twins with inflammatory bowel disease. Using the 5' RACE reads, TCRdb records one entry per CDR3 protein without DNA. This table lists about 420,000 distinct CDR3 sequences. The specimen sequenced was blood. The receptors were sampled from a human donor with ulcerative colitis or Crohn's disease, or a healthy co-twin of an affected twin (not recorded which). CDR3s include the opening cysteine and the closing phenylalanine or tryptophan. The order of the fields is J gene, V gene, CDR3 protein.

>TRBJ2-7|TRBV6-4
CASTGGYEQYF
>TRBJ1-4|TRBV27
CASSTQLQSTNEKLFF
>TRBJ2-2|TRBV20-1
CSAALMGLGSVGELFF
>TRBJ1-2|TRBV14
CASSLRTGGGYTF
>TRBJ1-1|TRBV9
CASSVTPGWDTEAFF
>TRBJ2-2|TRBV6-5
CASSYRGRGAITGELFF
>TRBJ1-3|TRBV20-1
CSARNSQSGNTIYF
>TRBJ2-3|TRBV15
CATSRQGGGPDTQYF
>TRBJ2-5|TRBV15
CATSIRTGGGKETQYF
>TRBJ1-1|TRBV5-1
CASSTTWAGNTEAFF
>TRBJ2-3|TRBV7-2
CASGQTSGRDTQYF
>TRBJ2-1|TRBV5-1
CASSRTPDRYNEQFF
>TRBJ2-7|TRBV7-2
CASSLGLAGLYEQYF
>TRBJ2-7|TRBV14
CASSLRSGLYEQYF
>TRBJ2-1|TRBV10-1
CASSEDSRRDEQFF
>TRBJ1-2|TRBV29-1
CSVRQPLYGYTF
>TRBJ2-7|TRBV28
CASSFGAGVREQYF
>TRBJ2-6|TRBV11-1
CASSPPGQGFSGANVLTF
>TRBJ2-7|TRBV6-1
CASRSAAGTGTYEQYF
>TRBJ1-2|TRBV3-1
CASSPESPRGASVGRYGYTF
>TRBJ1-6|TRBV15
CATSRSAENNSPLHF
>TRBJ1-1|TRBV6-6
CASKGQAHTEAFF
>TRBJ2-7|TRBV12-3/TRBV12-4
CASSLMGFTSYEQYF
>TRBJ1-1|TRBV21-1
CASSKVEGYEAFF
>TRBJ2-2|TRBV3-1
CASSRLAGAVSTTGELFF
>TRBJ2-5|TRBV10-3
CAISSAQETQYF
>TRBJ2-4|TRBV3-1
CASSQVWGNRAKNIQYF
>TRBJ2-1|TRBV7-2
CASSRLAGANEQFF
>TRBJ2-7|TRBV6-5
CASSWGDYTYEQYF
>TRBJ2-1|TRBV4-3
CASSQGLRPGDEQFF
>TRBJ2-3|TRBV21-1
CASSKESSFEGSDTDTQYF
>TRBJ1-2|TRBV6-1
CASSDPYPGANNYGYTF
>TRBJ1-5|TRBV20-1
CSAPGPDLQPQHF
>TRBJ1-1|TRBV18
CASSLGQGLSNTEAFF
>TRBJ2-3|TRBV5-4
CASRRGLAGVLPSPDTQYF
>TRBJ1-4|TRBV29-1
CSVRVVGEKLFF
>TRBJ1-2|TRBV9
CASSRPGFYGYTF
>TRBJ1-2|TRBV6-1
CASSPGQGGVYGYTF
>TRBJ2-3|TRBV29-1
CSGDPPGQLTDTQYF
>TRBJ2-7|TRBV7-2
CASSLAGDATYEQYF
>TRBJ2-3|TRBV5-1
CASSPLGGPDTQYF
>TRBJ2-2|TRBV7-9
CASRTGTSGAGELFF
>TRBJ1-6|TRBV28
CASSSPGSLSPLHF
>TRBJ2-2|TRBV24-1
CATSDPRDRRLGELFF